This T cell receptor beta chain was obtained from a study of blood T cell repertoires in COVID-19. Generated by immunoSEQ multiplex PCR, the TCRdb table keeps only in-frame clones and is missing some. The table has 250,000 to 350,000 clones, about four fifths seen once. CDR1 is SGHRS and CDR2 is YFSETQ in the germline V gene. V was clipped by 0 bases and J by 7 bases; unmatched bases: 9. This CDR3 is 15 amino acids long. The Seattle site enrolled patients during active infection and followed them longitudinally. The origin of this receptor is a human donor with COVID-19, enrolled during active disease. The donor label of this sample is uncertain. The chain has TRBV5-1 and TRBJ2-7, with 8 bases matching TRBD1. The sample taken for sequencing was peripheral blood. CDR3 in DNA: TGCGCCAGCAGCTTGGGCGGACAGGGCTTTGAAGAGCAGTACTTC. This encodes CASSLGGQGFEEQYF. Full variable domain (rest looked up from reference TRBV5-1 and TRBJ2-7): KAGVTQTPRYLIKTRGQQVTLSCSPISGHRSVSWYQQTPGQGLQFLFEYFSETQRNKGNFPGRFSGRQFSNSRSEMNVSTLELGDSALYLCASSLGGQGFEEQYFGPGTRLTVT.